The count of the clone carrying this T cell receptor beta chain is one. Per the study methods: ImmunoSEQ yielded junction-only sequences lacking quality scores, so filtering differed. Produced via immunoSEQ multiplex PCR; TCRdb's table is partial and in-frame only. Clone size and V and J calls were adopted from that table, with D and trimming inferred from the DNA. The data hold about 2.1 million clones, with around 93% observed a single time. This sample was taken from a study of shared clonotypes between healthy human individuals. Naive CD8 cells comprised CD45RO-negative, CCR7-positively selected cells, excluding terminally differentiated effector memory CD45RA+ cells. This CDR3 has 13 amino acids. Germline loops: CDR1 LNHDA, CDR2 SQIVND (reference sequence). The V end was cut by 5 bases, the J end by 2 bases, with 7 bases between.

The sample comprised naive CD8+ T cells from PBMCs. V gene TRBV19 combines with J gene TRBJ2-1; D gene unclear. This receptor was taken from a man between 18 and 35 years old in good health. Some clones in this sample may be carry-over from other donors' samples. CDR3 region: CASSPAAYNEQFF. In DNA, the CDR3 is TGTGCCAGTAGTCCTGCGGCCTACAATGAGCAGTTCTTC. Complete variable domain (other parts from reference TRBV19 and TRBJ2-1): DGGITQSPKYLFRKEGQNVTLSCEQNLNHDAMYWYRQDPGQGLRLIYYSQIVNDFQKGDIAEGYSVSREKKESFPLTVTSAQKNPTAFYLCASSPAAYNEQFFGPGTRLTVL.